These 5 T cell receptor beta chains originate from one sample sequenced in a study of identical twins. TCRdb called the 5' RACE reads again in MiXCR, with one record for every CDR3 protein. Counted here are hundreds of thousands of distinct CDR3 sequences, 10% to 15% occurring once; the ten biggest clones make up under 2%. These data are also associated with another study on yellow fever vaccine responses in identical twins.

Material for sequencing was PBMCs. The source of these receptors is a woman aged 18-29 years in good health.

This clonotype showed up just a few times. J is TRBJ2-1 and V is TRBV4-1; possibly TRBD2 for D (5 bases). The CDR3 extends over 16 amino acids. V gave up 1 base and J gave up 3 bases, with 13 bases separating them. From germline, CDR1 is MGHRA and CDR2 YSYEKL. DNA for the CDR3: TGCGCCAGCAGCCAAGGTGGCGACTACCGCTACAATGAGCAGTTCTTC. Its translation: CASSQGGDYRYNEQFF.

This clonotype was seen at least ten times. V usage is TRBV4-1 and J usage is TRBJ2-2; TRBD1 agrees at 7 bases. The CDR3 sequence is 16 residues long. Losses at the gene ends were 3 bases for V and 6 bases for J; bases not matched to a gene: 10. Germline V gene lookup returns CDR1 MGHRA and CDR2 YSYEKL. CDR3 residues: CASSHLNRGRAGELFF. In nucleotides, the CDR3 is TGCGCCAGCAGCCACCTTAACAGGGGTAGGGCCGGGGAGCTGTTTTTT.

This clonotype came up a few times. The CDR3 reads CASSDESALRGYTDTQYF. The CDR3, as DNA: TGTGCCAGCAGCGACGAGTCCGCCTTGCGGGGGTACACAGATACGCAGTATTTT. This chain connects TRBV2 to TRBJ2-3; the match to TRBD2 covers 7 bases. The trim removed 6 bases at V and 2 bases at J, leaving 17 bases unmatched. This CDR3 spans 18 amino acids. The germline V gene has CDR1 SNHLY and CDR2 FYNNEI.

This clonotype was counted at least ten times. The chain is built from TRBV24-1 and TRBJ2-3; TRBD2 might be the D (6 bases). The V gene lost 2 bases and the J gene lost 0 bases, with 8 bases spanning the gap. This CDR3 contains 15 residues. Germline V gives CDR1 KGHDR, CDR2 SFDVKD. CDR3 coding DNA: TGTGCCACCAGTGATTCAGGGACTAGCACAGATACGCAGTATTTT. Protein: CATSDSGTSTDTQYF.

This clonotype was detected only a few times. This chain links TRBV20-1 with TRBJ2-5; tentative D call: TRBD2 (6 bases). Germline lookup yields CDR1 DFQATT and CDR2 SNEGSKA (reference sequence). The V and J ends lost 1 base and 4 bases respectively, with 13 bases between them. The CDR3 runs to 14 residues. As DNA, the CDR3 is TGCAGTGCTAGAGGGAGGGCGAGCGTAGAGACCCAGTACTTC. It is translated as CSARGRASVETQYF.